The clone carrying this T cell receptor (beta chain) showed up many times. Its target is unknown. Looked up from germline, CDR1 is MDHEN and CDR2 is SYDVKM. V lost 4 bases and J lost 0, with 6 bases in between. The CDR3 is 14 residues long. This specimen comes from a study of T cells in Graves' hyperthyroidism and ophthalmopathy. For the diagnoses, clinical symptoms, serum thyroxine and TRAb, thyroid ultrasound and orbital computed tomography were used. Study-wide results and limits: Within blood appeared most thyroid clonotypes that had expanded above 0.001.

Amplification of TCR beta CDR3 regions was performed using RNA transcripts as template. The HTBI set primed first-round TCR CDR3 RT-PCR. TCRdb redid the calling of the multiplex PCR reads with MiXCR, one entry per CDR3 protein. The repertoire includes approximately 150,000 distinct CDR3 sequences, over 7.5% of them detected once, and approximately 20% sits in the top ten. The chain has TRBV28 and TRBJ1-4; D uncertain. The sequence was collected from a woman aged 18-29 years with Graves' hyperthyroidism that later progressed to Graves' ophthalmopathy. Input material: blood. The CDR3 reads CASSSHTTNEKLFF. The CDR3 DNA reads as TGTGCCAGCAGTTCACATACAACTAATGAAAAACTGTTTTTT.